This T cell receptor beta chain was identified in a study of blood T cell repertoires in COVID-19. As for the study in general: Whether acute or convalescent, the COVID-19 samples came from the United States, Italy and Spain. The analysed material was cDNA or gDNA that came from T cells, B-cell-depleted T cells, or PBMCs.

Original processing notes: Estimated nucleated cell counts came from reference gene primer amplification. TCRdb's copy holds only in-frame clones and misses some; the assay was immunoSEQ multiplex PCR. That table furnishes V, J and clone size, whereas the DNA furnished D and trimming. The repertoire holds some 65,000 clones, with around 80% as singletons. The table lists this clone with a few counts. Germline V CDR1 and CDR2: SGHTA, FQGTGA. The CDR3 is made up of 14 amino acids. V lost 2 bases to trimming and J lost 5 bases; unmatched junction nucleotides: 4. The chain is built from TRBV7-3 and TRBJ1-1; TRBD1 matches at 8 bases. Material for sequencing was peripheral blood. This TCR derives from a human donor in a cohort sampled during active COVID-19. This CDR3 reads CASSLQGARTEAFF. CDR3 coding DNA: TGTGCCAGCAGCTTACAGGGGGCGCGTACTGAAGCTTTCTTT. Using reference TRBV7-3 and TRBJ1-1 for the parts outside the CDR3, the full variable domain is GAGVSQTPSNKVTEKGKYVELRCDPISGHTALYWYRQSLGQGPEFLIYFQGTGAADDSGLPNDRFFAVRPEGSVSTLKIQRTERGDSAVYLCASSLQGARTEAFFGQGTRLTVV.